One sample yielded the 4 T cell receptor beta chains listed below, sequenced in a study of blood T cells in healthy people across ages. The second PCR ran about 7 to 12 cycles with a sample-barcoded 5' primer and J-beta primers. TCRdb analysed the 5' RACE reads with MiXCR anew, one entry per CDR3 protein. The repertoire holds around 870,000 distinct CDR3 sequences, with around 30% as singletons. Sequenced: blood. Receptors originate from a woman older than 75 in good health.

This clonotype came up a few times. V is TRBV20-1 and J is TRBJ2-7; 8 nucleotides align to TRBD1. The germline V gene has CDR1 DFQATT and CDR2 SNEGSKA (reference sequence). The CDR3 consists of 16 residues. J gave up 0 bases and V 5 bases, and 12 bases lay outside the gene matches. The CDR3 sequence is CSAGLNGQGRSYEQYF. CDR3 nucleotide sequence: TGCAGTGCTGGACTTAATGGACAGGGACGCTCCTACGAGCAGTACTTC.

This clonotype was detected many times. The genes are TRBV14 and TRBJ2-1; D unclear. The CDR3 consists of 15 residues. V lost 2 bases to trimming and J lost 4 bases, with 12 bases between them. Germline CDR1 and CDR2: SGHDN and FVKESK. Here the CDR3 DNA reads TGTGCCAGCAGCCAATTTATATCCCTGTACAATGAGCAGTTCTTC. This translates into CASSQFISLYNEQFF. The variable domain in full, with the rest retrieved from reference TRBV14 and TRBJ2-1, is EAGVTQFPSHSVIEKGQTVTLRCDPISGHDNLYWYRRVMGKEIKFLLHFVKESKQDESGMPNNRFLAERTGGTYSTLKVQPAELEDSGVYFCASSQFISLYNEQFFGPGTRLTVL.

The rearrangement joins TRBV5-1 to TRBJ1-1, with D perhaps TRBD1 (5 bases). From germline, CDR1 is SGHRS and CDR2 YFSETQ. This CDR3 region has 16 residues. Trimming stripped 3 bases from V and 1 base from J, with 16 bases between. CDR3 coding DNA: TGCGCCAGCAGCTCGCTAGGGGTGGACTGGAACACTGAAGCTTTCTTT. It codes for CASSSLGVDWNTEAFF.

This clonotype was seen many times. This chain uses TRBV12-3 or TRBV12-4 with TRBJ2-4; D gene unclear. V gave up 5 bases and J gave up 2 bases, with 7 bases separating them. CDR3 size: 13 residues. CDR3 amino acids: CASSLLSKNIQYF. The CDR3 nucleotides read TGTGCCAGCAGTCTCCTTTCCAAAAACATTCAGTACTTC.